These 26 T cell receptor beta chains share one sample of origin, sequenced in a study of early T cells in non-severe SARS-CoV-2 infection. Each CDR3 protein gets one entry after TCRdb re-called the 5' RACE reads with MiXCR. This table has some 97,000 distinct CDR3 sequences, roughly 11% appearing once. Sequencing used whole blood, obtained at baseline. The source is an adult who was a healthcare worker with PCR-confirmed SARS-CoV-2 infection or an uninfected control (not recorded which).

This clonotype was picked up a small number of times. The genes are TRBV6-2 or TRBV6-3 and TRBJ2-5; 13 bases are shared with TRBD2. With 5 bases clipped from V and 1 base from J, the junction kept 7 bases outside the gene matches. The CDR3 totals 17 residues. CDR1 and CDR2 from the germline V gene are MNHEY and SVGEGT. The CDR3 loop reads CASSHGTSGESQETQYF. The CDR3 coding sequence is TGTGCCAGCAGTCACGGGACTAGCGGGGAATCCCAAGAGACCCAGTACTTC.

In its sample, this clonotype was seen a few times. CDR3 in amino acids: CASKPASSYNEQFF. The CDR3 region has the DNA TGTGCCAGTAAACCCGCGAGCTCCTACAATGAGCAGTTCTTC. This chain connects TRBV19 to TRBJ2-1; D not resolved. The CDR3 is made up of 14 amino acids. Trimming removed 7 bases at V and 0 bases at J, with 10 bases between. From germline, CDR1 is LNHDA and CDR2 SQIVND (reference sequence).

Many counts were recorded for this clonotype. This chain connects TRBV15 to TRBJ2-1, with D perhaps given as TRBD1 or TRBD2 (6 bases each). The ends were cut back, 0 bases at V and 11 bases at J, with 14 bases in the middle. Germline V lookup: CDR1 LNHNV, CDR2 YYDKDF (reference sequence). The CDR3 is 14 residues long. CDR3 sequence (DNA): TGTGCCACCAGCAGAGATAGCAGGGGACTCCAGCAGTTCTTC. As protein: CATSRDSRGLQQFF.

This clonotype appeared a few times. In nucleotides, the CDR3 is TGCGCCAGCAGCTTGGCTAGGACAGGGACTGGGGCCAACGTCCTGACTTTC. As protein: CASSLARTGTGANVLTF. This sequence joins TRBV5-1 and TRBJ2-6, with 8 bases aligning to TRBD1. Germline assignment: CDR1 SGHRS and CDR2 YFSETQ. The CDR3 sequence is 17 residues long. V lost 0 bases and J lost 2; bases outside the gene matches: 4. The full variable domain, its missing parts supplied by reference TRBV5-1 and TRBJ2-6, is KAGVTQTPRYLIKTRGQQVTLSCSPISGHRSVSWYQQTPGQGLQFLFEYFSETQRNKGNFPGRFSGRQFSNSRSEMNVSTLELGDSALYLCASSLARTGTGANVLTFGAGSRLTVL.

At least ten counts were recorded for this clonotype. This chain connects TRBV6-6 to TRBJ2-7; 7 bases align to TRBD1. The J segment lost 5 bases and the V segment lost 5 bases, leaving 3 bases of the junction unmatched. CDR1 and CDR2 from the germline V gene are MNHNY and SVGAGI (reference sequence). This CDR3 has 12 amino acids. CDR3 protein: CASSTGADEQYF. CDR3 in DNA: TGTGCCAGCAGTACAGGGGCGGACGAGCAGTACTTC.

This clonotype was observed at least ten times. This chain uses TRBV10-3 with TRBJ2-1; no clear D. Trimming cost V 7 bases and J 0 bases, with 13 bases left between them. The CDR3 has 15 residues. Germline CDR1 is ENHRY and CDR2 is SYGVKD. The CDR3 region has the DNA TGTGCCATCAAACCAGGTGTTAGCTCCTACAATGAGCAGTTCTTC. The encoded protein is CAIKPGVSSYNEQFF.

The gene calls are TRBV5-1 and TRBJ2-2, with D possibly being TRBD1 or TRBD2 (5 bases each). Germline-derived CDR1 and CDR2 are SGHRS and YFSETQ. CDR3 size: 16 residues. The V end lost 4 bases, the J end lost 0 bases, and 13 bases lay between the germline ends. The CDR3 region has the DNA TGCGCCAGCAGCCCCCTAGGGACGGCGAACACCGGGGAGCTGTTTTTT. Encoded protein: CASSPLGTANTGELFF.

The chain is built from TRBV11-2 and TRBJ2-1; no definite D call. With 5 bases removed from V and 1 base from J, the gap between germline ends came to 12 bases. The CDR3 is 15 amino acids. The germline gives CDR1 SGHAT, CDR2 FQNNGV. CDR3 DNA sequence: TGTGCCAGCAGCCCGGACCCGACGTCCTACAATGAGCAGTTCTTC. It specifies CASSPDPTSYNEQFF.

This clonotype was seen a few times. The rearrangement uses TRBV5-1 and TRBJ1-1; TRBD1 might be the D (6 bases). V dropped 0 bases and J dropped 3 bases, with 12 bases sitting between them. The CDR3 runs to 15 residues. Germline CDR1 and CDR2: SGHRS and YFSETQ. CDR3 DNA: TGCGCCAGCAGCTTGGCCCGGGGGCAAGACACTGAAGCTTTCTTT. Its translation: CASSLARGQDTEAFF.

CDR3: CASLGRAADTEAFF. As DNA, the CDR3 is TGTGCCAGCCTTGGGCGGGCGGCCGACACTGAAGCTTTCTTT. This chain links TRBV12-3 or TRBV12-4 with TRBJ1-1; D is unresolved. With 8 bases removed from V and 3 bases from J, the gap between germline ends came to 16 bases. The CDR3 is 14 amino acids.

Worth noting for this clonotype: A much larger clone lies a single base off, so this may be a read error. The chain links TRBV7-2 to TRBJ2-3; a possible D gene is TRBD1 (5 bases). Germline-derived CDR1 and CDR2 are SGHTA and FQGNSA. This CDR3 is 16 amino acids long. CDR3 nucleotide sequence: TGTCCCAGCAGCCGCCTACGCAGGGAAAACACAGATACGCAGTATTTT. Translation: CPSSRLRRENTDTQYF.

The rearrangement links TRBV11-2 to TRBJ2-3, with no clear D. This CDR3 is 11 amino acids long. Germline V CDR1 and CDR2: SGHAT, FQNNGV. V dropped 4 bases and J dropped 11 bases, with 10 bases sitting between them. This CDR3 is CASSSHQRQYF. DNA for the CDR3: TGTGCCAGCAGCTCGCACCAGCGGCAGTATTTT.

This chain uses TRBV20-1 with TRBJ2-1, with 10 bases fitting TRBD2. Germline assignment: CDR1 DFQATT and CDR2 SNEGSKA (reference sequence). Losses at the gene ends were 2 bases for V and 1 base for J; bases not matched to a gene: 8. This CDR3 is built from 17 residues. CDR3 amino acids: CSARLAGERVSYNEQFF. The CDR3 nucleotides are TGCAGTGCTAGACTAGCGGGGGAGAGGGTGTCCTACAATGAGCAGTTCTTC.

Of note for this clonotype: Relative to the germline gene, one junction end is altered; a read error may explain this. The chain recombines TRBV28 with TRBJ1-5; TRBD1 matches at 9 bases. CDR3 size: 15 residues. Germline CDR1 MDHEN, CDR2 SYDVKM. DNA for the CDR3: TGTGCTAGCAGTTTATGGGGGACAGGGAATCAGCCCCAGCATTTT. Translation: CASSLWGTGNQPQHF.

The rearrangement uses TRBV20-1 and TRBJ1-1, with D unresolved. V dropped 3 bases and J dropped 1 base, with 6 bases sitting between them. This CDR3 spans 12 amino acids. Germline V lookup: CDR1 DFQATT, CDR2 SNEGSKA (reference sequence). CDR3 loop: CSASSGNTEAFF. In DNA, the CDR3 is TGCAGTGCTAGTTCGGGGAACACTGAAGCTTTCTTT.

This clonotype came up a few times. This sequence joins TRBV5-1 and TRBJ2-1; D is perhaps TRBD1 or TRBD2 (5 bases each). V lost 2 bases to trimming and J lost 7 bases, with 16 bases between them. Germline V CDR1 and CDR2: SGHRS, YFSETQ. The CDR3 has 15 amino acids. DNA of the CDR3: TGCGCCAGCAGCTTTGTGACAGAGGGGAAAAATGAGCAGTTCTTC. Translating it yields CASSFVTEGKNEQFF.

The chain joins TRBV12-5 to TRBJ2-5; the D is unclear. The CDR3 runs to 14 residues. Germline V gene lookup returns CDR1 LGHNT and CDR2 FRNRAP. Trimming stripped 4 bases from V and 2 bases from J, with 11 bases between. This CDR3 reads CASGSSVRQETQYF. CDR3 nucleotide sequence: TGTGCTAGTGGTTCCTCGGTCAGGCAAGAGACCCAGTACTTC.

This clonotype turned up a few times. The genes are TRBV12-3 or TRBV12-4 and TRBJ1-6, with 7 bases matching TRBD1. The ends lost 1 base at V and 7 bases at J; junction bases unmatched: 4. CDR3 length: 15 amino acids. The CDR3, as DNA: TGTGCCAGCAGTTTAGGGGGACAGACCAATTCACCCCTCCACTTT. Its protein product is CASSLGGQTNSPLHF.

V is TRBV10-1 and J is TRBJ2-2; no clear D gene. Deletions cut 3 bases from V and 7 bases from J, with 9 bases between. Germline CDR1 is WNHNN and CDR2 is SYGVQD (reference sequence). The CDR3 length is 13 residues. The CDR3 spells CASSDHVLGELFF. CDR3 coding DNA: TGCGCCAGCAGTGACCACGTTCTCGGGGAGCTGTTTTTT.

This clonotype was seen a few times. V gene TRBV20-1 combines with J gene TRBJ1-2; D call uncertain. The germline CDR1 and CDR2 sequences are DFQATT and SNEGSKA (reference sequence). The V and J ends lost 5 bases and 0 bases respectively, with 13 bases between them. The CDR3 contains 14 residues. The chain's CDR3 is CSAGEHLANYGYTF. The DNA for the CDR3 is TGCAGTGCTGGGGAACACCTCGCTAACTATGGCTACACCTTC.

The rearrangement links TRBV12-5 to TRBJ2-7; D ambiguous. CDR1 is LGHNT, CDR2 FRNRAP, per germline. The CDR3 runs to 11 residues. The V gene lost 2 bases and the J gene lost 7 bases, with 6 bases spanning the gap. CDR3 in DNA: TGTGCTAGTGGTTTGTCAATGGAGCAGTACTTC. Its protein product is CASGLSMEQYF.

This clonotype occurred many times. The gene calls are TRBV28 and TRBJ2-1; D uncertain. Trimming took off 6 bases at V and 7 bases at J, with 13 bases between the two ends. The length of the CDR3 is 13 residues. Germline values: CDR1 MDHEN, CDR2 SYDVKM. The CDR3 sequence is CASRIVSRNEQFF. CDR3 DNA sequence: TGTGCCAGCAGGATAGTTAGTCGAAATGAGCAGTTCTTC.

This clonotype was picked up many times. V and J are TRBV6-2 or TRBV6-3 and TRBJ2-7, with 8 bases lining up with TRBD2. Losses at the gene ends were 4 bases for V and 0 bases for J; bases not matched to a gene: 5. Germline-derived CDR1 and CDR2 are MNHEY and SVGEGT. The CDR3 covers 15 residues. In DNA, the CDR3 is TGTGCCAGCAGTTCCAGCGGGGGATCCTCCTACGAGCAGTACTTC. Protein product: CASSSSGGSSYEQYF.

In this sample, this clonotype turned up many times. The chain is built from TRBV5-1 and TRBJ1-2; unclear D gene. Germline CDR1 reads SGHRS; CDR2 reads YFSETQ. Trimming took 1 base from V and 3 from J, leaving 10 bases between them. The CDR3 is 14 amino acids. CDR3 amino acids: CASSLTGDDYGYTF. Written as DNA, the CDR3 is TGCGCCAGCAGCTTGACTGGGGATGACTATGGCTACACCTTC.

This clonotype came up many times. The J gene is TRBJ2-2, the V gene TRBV11-2; D might be TRBD2 (5 bases). This CDR3 contains 15 residues. Trimming removed 2 bases at V and 1 base at J, with 8 bases between. The germline V gene has CDR1 SGHAT and CDR2 FQNNGV. In nucleotides, the CDR3 is TGTGCCAGCAGCTTATCGCGGGTGAACACCGGGGAGCTGTTTTTT. Translated: CASSLSRVNTGELFF.

In its sample, this clonotype was seen a few times. The chain is built from TRBV10-3 and TRBJ2-7; tentatively, D is TRBD1 (5 bases). There are 13 residues in the CDR3. Looked up from germline, CDR1 is ENHRY and CDR2 is SYGVKD. Trimming pared 10 bases from V and 3 bases from J, leaving 16 bases between. This CDR3 reads CATNGADRYEQYF. CDR3 coding DNA: TGTGCCACCAATGGGGCGGACCGCTACGAGCAGTACTTC.